Listed below are T cell receptor beta chains from one sample, sequenced in a study of human T cells and chemical hapten exposure. TCRdb used MiXCR to reprocess the RACE reads, holding one entry per CDR3 protein. This table has fewer than 100,000 distinct CDR3 sequences, 7% to 9.5% appearing once. The sequenced sample was whole blood. The origin of the receptors is a female donor in good health. Some clones in this sample may be carry-over from other donors' samples. Each CDR3 is given without its conserved first and last residue. Fields, in order: J gene, V gene, CDR3 protein.

>TRBJ1-1|TRBV7-8
ASSPHRTAEMNTEAF
>TRBJ1-6|TRBV2
ASSEQVDSPLH
>TRBJ2-3|TRBV6-2/TRBV6-3
ASSEGGDTDTQY
>TRBJ1-1|TRBV12-5
ASGLVPGQGGEAF
>TRBJ2-1|TRBV6-6
ASSTTPGLKNEQF
>TRBJ1-2|TRBV20-1
RATTGTAYGYT
>TRBJ2-7|TRBV4-2
ASSQDLGGREQY
>TRBJ2-7|TRBV20-1
SAAGRDYYEQY
>TRBJ2-3|TRBV20-1
SASLAGGSTDTQY
>TRBJ2-7|TRBV5-6
ASSSLTSGGYEQY
>TRBJ1-4|TRBV5-1
ASSSRDRVGTTNEKLF
>TRBJ2-7|TRBV5-1
ASSLYSMSSYEQY
>TRBJ2-6|TRBV5-6
ASSLDGTSSGANVLT
>TRBJ2-5|TRBV6-6
ASSYTSASETQY
>TRBJ2-3|TRBV7-2
ASSLQGIRQY
>TRBJ1-6|TRBV29-1
SERQGSPLH
>TRBJ1-4|TRBV5-1
ASSLAGQGPNEKLF
>TRBJ2-3|TRBV10-3
AISDGSTDTQY
>TRBJ2-3|TRBV20-1
SATNLAGGTDTQY
>TRBJ2-7|TRBV2
ASRVSYEQY
>TRBJ1-2|TRBV30
ASTDRNYGYT
>TRBJ1-4|TRBV11-2
ASSLDVNEKLF
>TRBJ1-1|TRBV20-1
SAAARPTEAF
>TRBJ1-1|TRBV19
ASNKGATTYTEAF
>TRBJ1-4|TRBV7-8
ASSSAGTGGEKLF
>TRBJ1-1|TRBV3-1
ASSLRSYTEAF
>TRBJ1-5|TRBV27
ASRERNQPQH
>TRBJ1-1|TRBV7-9
ASSPSREAF
>TRBJ1-5|TRBV10-3
AISEGEGYGNQPQH
>TRBJ2-3|TRBV9
ASSPRQGPQFGTDTQY
>TRBJ2-6|TRBV4-1
ASSQVSGANVLT
>TRBJ1-1|TRBV7-8
ASSLAYQVGTEAF
>TRBJ2-3|TRBV4-1
ASSQVGVGTDTQY
>TRBJ2-3|TRBV28
ASTSYQTDTQY
>TRBJ2-7|TRBV27
ASSPDTRSYEQY
>TRBJ2-7|TRBV20-1
SARADRDLREQY
>TRBJ1-2|TRBV12-3/TRBV12-4
ASSLRIRGRSNYGYT
>TRBJ1-1|TRBV12-3/TRBV12-4
ASSYRESSTEAF
>TRBJ2-7|TRBV7-9
ASSLRASGGPGLSYEQY
>TRBJ1-6|TRBV20-1
SATGTGDFGISPLH
>TRBJ1-2|TRBV6-5
ASSRGGGYGYT
>TRBJ2-1|TRBV15
ATSREAGAYNEQF
>TRBJ1-2|TRBV4-1
ASSQAQGVAGYT
>TRBJ2-3|TRBV7-2
ASSPLAGTTDTQY
>TRBJ2-7|TRBV2
ASSFGQGACFYEQY
>TRBJ1-2|TRBV2
ASSDPFTRDRERLNR
>TRBJ1-5|TRBV4-1
ASSLQRGNQPQH
>TRBJ2-3|TRBV20-1
SAPTRGLAVTDTQY
>TRBJ2-2|TRBV7-8
ASSLRPGVGGTGELF
>TRBJ2-1|TRBV4-1
ASSQAGIPNWNEQF
>TRBJ1-1|TRBV5-1
ASSPTSGEETEAF
>TRBJ1-1|TRBV18
ASSPPGLFPPKDTEAF
>TRBJ2-7|TRBV2
ASSDSLTYEQY
>TRBJ1-1|TRBV11-1
ASSFDRSNTEAF
>TRBJ2-7|TRBV7-6
ASSSAAGYEQY
>TRBJ2-3|TRBV2
ASSGDGDTQY
>TRBJ2-3|TRBV2
ASDTRGGVTDTQY
>TRBJ2-7|TRBV5-4
ASSLGDRGAYEQY
>TRBJ1-5|TRBV20-1
SARSGGLGQPQH